This TCR beta chain was found in a study of blood T cell repertoires in COVID-19. Study details: The study drew acute and convalescent COVID-19 samples from the United States, Italy and Spain.

V lost 0 bases, J lost 5 bases, and 1 base stayed unmatched. The CDR3 runs to 14 residues. Germline V gene sequence: CDR1 SGDLS, CDR2 YYNGEE. The method was immunoSEQ multiplex PCR; TCRdb's version includes in-frame clones alone and lacks a portion of them. The repertoire holds about 74,000 clones, with roughly 88% as singletons. The chain employs TRBV9 and TRBJ2-1; 8 nucleotides match TRBD2. The origin of this receptor is a woman of 80 years or more with acute or convalescent COVID-19. The sample consisted of peripheral blood. The CDR3 nucleotides read TGTGCCAGCAGCGTAGAGCGGGGGAACAATGAGCAGTTCTTC. This encodes CASSVERGNNEQFF.